Presented here are 18 T cell receptor beta chains from one specimen sequenced in a study of cytomegalovirus exposure and HLA in healthy donors. Primers: 60 Vbeta forward and 13 Jbeta reverse. Here immunoSEQ multiplex PCR was the method, and the copy in TCRdb shows in-frame clones only, minus some. The data hold about 150,000 clones, with 82% observed a single time. Specimen: PBMCs. These receptors originate from a male donor in good health and CMV-seronegative.

This chain joins TRBV7-8 and TRBJ2-1, with 10 positions matching TRBD2. V shed 0 bases, J shed 9 bases, and the junction held 5 bases outside the gene matches. Per germline, CDR1 SGHVS and CDR2 FQNEAQ. The CDR3 consists of 15 residues. The CDR3 bases are TGTGCCAGCAGCTTAGCTACTAGCGGGAAGGGTGAGCAGTTCTTC. Protein: CASSLATSGKGEQFF.

Details on this clone: At one end the junction does not follow the germline gene, possibly because of a read error. This sequence joins TRBV7-9 and TRBJ2-7, with TRBD1 identical over 8 bases. CDR3 length: 13 amino acids. From germline, CDR1 is SEHNR and CDR2 FQNEAQ (reference sequence). The CDR3 nucleotides read TGTTCCAGCAGAAAGGACAGGGCCTACGAGCAGTACTTC. Translating it yields CSSRKDRAYEQYF.

V usage is TRBV19 and J usage is TRBJ1-2; 8 positions agree with TRBD1. This CDR3 comprises 12 residues. The germline gives CDR1 LNHDA, CDR2 SQIVND (reference sequence). Trimming removed 6 bases from V and 6 bases from J; junction bases left unmatched: 3. CDR3 coding DNA: TGTGCCAGTAGGCAGGGGGCGGATGGCTACACCTTC. Translating gives CASRQGADGYTF.

Here the CDR3 DNA reads TGTGCCAGCAGTAAAGGGCTAGAGGCAAGCGGGAGGGCGGGGGAGACCCAGTACTTC. Translating it yields CASSKGLEASGRAGETQYF. The V and J genes are TRBV2 and TRBJ2-5; 10 nucleotides match TRBD2. Per germline, CDR1 SNHLY and CDR2 FYNNEI. After removal of 5 bases from V and 5 bases from J, the junction contained 20 bases not matched to a gene. The CDR3 is 19 amino acids.

The V and J genes are TRBV7-8 and TRBJ1-2; 8 nucleotides align to TRBD1. The CDR3 covers 14 residues. Unmatched junction bases numbered 8, after V lost 4 bases and J lost 7 bases. CDR1 is SGHVS, CDR2 FQNEAQ, per germline. CDR3 sequence: CASSSNQGARGYTF. DNA for the CDR3: TGTGCCAGCAGCTCGAATCAGGGGGCGCGTGGCTACACCTTC.

The chain combines TRBV11-2 with TRBJ2-1, with 8 bases lining up with TRBD1. The germline V gene encodes CDR1 SGHAT and CDR2 FQNNGV. The ends lost 1 base at V and 0 bases at J; junction bases unmatched: 5. CDR3 length: 17 residues. The CDR3 region is CASSLAGGPSSYNEQFF. The CDR3 DNA reads as TGTGCCAGCAGCTTAGCAGGGGGCCCGAGCTCCTACAATGAGCAGTTCTTC.

The chain uses TRBV15 and TRBJ1-3, with D perhaps TRBD1 (5 bases). CDR3 length: 16 amino acids. CDR1 and CDR2 from the germline V gene are LNHNV and YYDKDF (reference sequence). The V end lost 1 base, the J end lost 2 bases, and 12 bases lay between the germline ends. In nucleotides, the CDR3 is TGTGCCACCAGCAGAGCGAGAGGGGAGGCTGGAAACACCATATATTTT. It codes for CATSRARGEAGNTIYF.

This chain links TRBV5-1 with TRBJ2-7; TRBD1 might be the D (5 bases). The CDR3 has 13 residues. V shed 4 bases and J shed 2 bases, with 10 bases lying between them. Germline V lookup: CDR1 SGHRS, CDR2 YFSETQ. The CDR3 sequence: CASSRQGAYEQYF. CDR3 bases: TGCGCCAGCAGCCGACAAGGGGCCTACGAGCAGTACTTC.

The chain carries TRBV7-9 and TRBJ2-7; 7 nucleotides agree with TRBD1. Germline CDR1 and CDR2: SEHNR and FQNEAQ (reference sequence). The CDR3 is made up of 16 amino acids. V shed 4 bases and J 2 bases; nucleotides not matched to a gene: 11. Written as DNA, the CDR3 is TGTGCCAGCAGCTACAACCCGGACAGGCCCACCTACGAGCAGTACTTC. As protein: CASSYNPDRPTYEQYF.

The chain has TRBV28 and TRBJ2-1, with TRBD1 as a possible D gene (5 bases). The V gene lost 8 bases and the J gene lost 8 bases, with 16 bases spanning the gap. Per the germline V gene, CDR1 is MDHEN and CDR2 is SYDVKM. This CDR3 has 13 residues. In DNA, the CDR3 is TGTGCCAGCCGTCGGCAGGGTATGGATGAGCAGTTCTTC. It yields the protein CASRRQGMDEQFF.

The CDR3 loop reads CASSDRGQGMGNEQFF. The CDR3 DNA follows: TGTGCCAGCTCCGACCGCGGACAGGGGATGGGCAATGAGCAGTTCTTC. This chain links TRBV19 with TRBJ2-1, with TRBD1 identical over 9 bases. This CDR3 comprises 16 residues. After removal of 9 bases from V and 6 bases from J, the junction contained 15 bases not matched to a gene. Germline CDR1 reads LNHDA; CDR2 reads SQIVND (reference sequence). Complete variable domain (other parts from reference TRBV19 and TRBJ2-1): DGGITQSPKYLFRKEGQNVTLSCEQNLNHDAMYWYRQDPGQGLRLIYYSQIVNDFQKGDIAEGYSVSREKKESFPLTVTSAQKNPTAFYLCASSDRGQGMGNEQFFGPGTRLTVL.

This clone showed up just once. This chain links TRBV10-3 with TRBJ2-7; 11 nucleotides agree with TRBD1. CDR3 length: 16 residues. Germline V CDR1 and CDR2: ENHRY, SYGVKD. With V trimmed by 6 bases and J by 0 bases, 7 bases remained unmatched. CDR3 in amino acids: CAIRDTGQGASYEQYF. DNA for the CDR3: TGTGCCATCAGGGACACTGGACAGGGGGCCTCCTACGAGCAGTACTTC.

This clone was seen just once. V usage is TRBV6-1 and J usage is TRBJ1-2; 9 positions agree with TRBD1. Germline V gene data show CDR1 as MNHNS and CDR2 as SASEGT. The V segment lost 5 bases and the J segment 6 bases; nucleotides outside the gene matches: 4. This CDR3 spans 13 amino acids. DNA for the CDR3: TGTGCCAGCAGTCCTACAGGGGGCAATGGCTACACCTTC. This gives the protein CASSPTGGNGYTF.

The genes are TRBV4-2 and TRBJ1-2; D remains ambiguous. CDR1 and CDR2 (germline): LGHNA, YNFKEQ. The CDR3 contains 13 residues. The V and J ends lost 0 bases and 8 bases respectively, with 10 bases between them. CDR3 sequence: CASSQEEEWGYTF. The CDR3, as DNA: TGTGCCAGCAGCCAAGAAGAGGAGTGGGGCTACACCTTC.

The chain employs TRBV15 and TRBJ2-1, with D possibly matching TRBD1 (6 bases). Trimming removed 6 bases at V and 0 bases at J, with 12 bases between. Germline CDR1 and CDR2: LNHNV and YYDKDF (reference sequence). The CDR3 extends over 15 amino acids. CDR3 amino acids: CATRPGQSSYNEQFF. The CDR3 DNA sequence: TGTGCCACCAGACCAGGACAGAGCTCCTACAATGAGCAGTTCTTC.

In nucleotides, the CDR3 is TGTGCCAGCAGCCACTCCTACGAGCAGTACTTC. Encoded protein: CASSHSYEQYF. This chain joins TRBV28 and TRBJ2-7; unclear D gene. There are 11 residues in the CDR3. With 6 bases removed from V and 0 bases from J, the gap between germline ends came to 3 bases. CDR1 MDHEN and CDR2 SYDVKM come from the germline V gene.

The V and J genes are TRBV6-1 and TRBJ2-5, with 11 bases aligning to TRBD2. The V gene's germline CDR1 is MNHNS and CDR2 SASEGT. V dropped 2 bases and J dropped 4; count of bases not matched to a gene: 6. The CDR3 covers 16 residues. CDR3 in amino acids: CASSEQLAGGAETQYF. As DNA, the CDR3 is TGTGCCAGCAGTGAACAGCTAGCGGGGGGAGCAGAGACCCAGTACTTC.

CDR3 region: CAWSVHVGERPYEQYF. DNA for the CDR3: TGTGCCTGGAGTGTACATGTGGGAGAGCGTCCCTACGAGCAGTACTTC. The J gene is TRBJ2-7, the V gene TRBV30; maybe TRBD2 (5 bases). The CDR3 has 16 amino acids. Trimming stripped 0 bases from V and 2 bases from J, with 17 bases between. The germline CDR1 and CDR2 sequences are GTSNPN and SVGIG (reference sequence).